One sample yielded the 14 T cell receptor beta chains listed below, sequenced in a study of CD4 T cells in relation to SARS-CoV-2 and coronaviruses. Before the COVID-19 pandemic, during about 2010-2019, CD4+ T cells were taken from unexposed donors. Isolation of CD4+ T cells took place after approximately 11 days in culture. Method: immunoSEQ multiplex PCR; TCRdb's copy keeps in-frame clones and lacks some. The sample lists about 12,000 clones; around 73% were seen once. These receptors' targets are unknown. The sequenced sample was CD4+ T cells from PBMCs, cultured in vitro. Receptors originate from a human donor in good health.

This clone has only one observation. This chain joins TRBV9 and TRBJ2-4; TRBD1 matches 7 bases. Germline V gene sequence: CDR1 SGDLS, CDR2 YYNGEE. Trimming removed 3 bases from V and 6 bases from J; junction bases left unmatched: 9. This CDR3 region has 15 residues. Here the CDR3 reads CASSDGDSGRNIQYF. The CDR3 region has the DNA TGTGCCAGCAGCGACGGGGACAGCGGTAGAAACATTCAGTACTTC.

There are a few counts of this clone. The CDR3: CASSLDRIGVNTEAFF. The CDR3 DNA is TGCGCCAGCAGCTTGGACAGGATTGGTGTTAACACTGAAGCTTTCTTT. The chain is built from TRBV5-1 and TRBJ1-1, with D tentatively TRBD1 (5 bases). The germline V gene encodes CDR1 SGHRS and CDR2 YFSETQ. With 0 bases removed from V and 2 bases from J, the gap between germline ends came to 14 bases. The CDR3 is 16 amino acids.

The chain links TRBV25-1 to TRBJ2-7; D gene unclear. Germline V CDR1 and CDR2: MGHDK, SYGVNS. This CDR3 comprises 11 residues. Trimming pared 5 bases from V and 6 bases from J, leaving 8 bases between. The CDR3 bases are TGTGCCAGCAGTCGTATAGGCGAGCAGTACTTC. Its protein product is CASSRIGEQYF.

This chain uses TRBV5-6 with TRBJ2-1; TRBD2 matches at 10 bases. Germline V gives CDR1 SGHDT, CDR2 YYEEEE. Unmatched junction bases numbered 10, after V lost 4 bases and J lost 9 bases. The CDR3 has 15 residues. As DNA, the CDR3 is TGTGCCAGCAGCAAAGGACTAGCGGCCAGAGGTGAGCAGTTCTTC. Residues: CASSKGLAARGEQFF.

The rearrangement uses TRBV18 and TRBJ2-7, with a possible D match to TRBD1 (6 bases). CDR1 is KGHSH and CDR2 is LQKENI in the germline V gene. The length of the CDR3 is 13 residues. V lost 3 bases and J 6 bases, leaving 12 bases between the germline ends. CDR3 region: CASSPRDRFEQYF. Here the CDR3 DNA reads TGTGCCAGCTCACCCCGCGACAGGTTCGAGCAGTACTTC.

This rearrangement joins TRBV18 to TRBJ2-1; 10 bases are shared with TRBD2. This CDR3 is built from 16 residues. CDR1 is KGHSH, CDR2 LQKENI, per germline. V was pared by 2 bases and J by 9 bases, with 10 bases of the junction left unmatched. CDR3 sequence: CASSPSSSGRSGEQFF. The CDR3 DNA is TGTGCCAGCTCACCATCCTCTAGCGGGAGATCTGGTGAGCAGTTCTTC.

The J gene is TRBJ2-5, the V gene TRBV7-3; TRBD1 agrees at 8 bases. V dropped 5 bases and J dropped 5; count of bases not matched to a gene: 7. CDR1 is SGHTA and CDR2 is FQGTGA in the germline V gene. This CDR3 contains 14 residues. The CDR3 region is CASSATGGHETQYF. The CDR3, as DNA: TGTGCCAGCAGCGCTACAGGGGGTCATGAGACCCAGTACTTC.

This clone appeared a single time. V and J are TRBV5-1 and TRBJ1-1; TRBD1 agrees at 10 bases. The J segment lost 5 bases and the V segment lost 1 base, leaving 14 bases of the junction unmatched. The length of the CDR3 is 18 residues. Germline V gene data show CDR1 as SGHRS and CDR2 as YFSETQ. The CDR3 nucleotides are TGCGCCAGCAGCTTGACTTTGCCGGGACAGGGGATGGGGACTGAAGCTTTCTTT. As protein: CASSLTLPGQGMGTEAFF.

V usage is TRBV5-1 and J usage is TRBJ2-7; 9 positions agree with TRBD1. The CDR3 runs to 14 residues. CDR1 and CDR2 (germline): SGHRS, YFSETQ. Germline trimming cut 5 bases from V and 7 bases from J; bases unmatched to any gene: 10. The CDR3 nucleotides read TGCGCCAGCAGTCCCGGACAGGGGATTGGGGAGCAGTACTTC. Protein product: CASSPGQGIGEQYF.

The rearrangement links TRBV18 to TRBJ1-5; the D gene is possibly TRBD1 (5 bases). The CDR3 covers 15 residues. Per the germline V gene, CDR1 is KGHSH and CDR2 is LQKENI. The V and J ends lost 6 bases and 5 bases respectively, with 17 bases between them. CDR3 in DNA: TGTGCCAGCTCTCGCGGAAGGGTCAGGGATCAGCCCCAGCATTTT. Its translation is CASSRGRVRDQPQHF.

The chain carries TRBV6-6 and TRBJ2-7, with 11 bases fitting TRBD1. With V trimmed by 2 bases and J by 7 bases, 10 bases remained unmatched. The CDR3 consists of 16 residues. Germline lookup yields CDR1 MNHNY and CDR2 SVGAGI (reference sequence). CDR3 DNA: TGTGCCAGCAGTTACGCGCCGGGACAGGGGGAGAGGGAGCAGTACTTC. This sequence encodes CASSYAPGQGEREQYF.

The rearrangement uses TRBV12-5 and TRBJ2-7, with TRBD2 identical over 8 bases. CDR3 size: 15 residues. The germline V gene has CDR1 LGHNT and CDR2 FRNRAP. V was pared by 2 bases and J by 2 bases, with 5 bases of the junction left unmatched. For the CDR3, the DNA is TGTGCTAGTGGTTTGTTTAGACTAGCGACCTACGAGCAGTACTTC. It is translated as CASGLFRLATYEQYF.

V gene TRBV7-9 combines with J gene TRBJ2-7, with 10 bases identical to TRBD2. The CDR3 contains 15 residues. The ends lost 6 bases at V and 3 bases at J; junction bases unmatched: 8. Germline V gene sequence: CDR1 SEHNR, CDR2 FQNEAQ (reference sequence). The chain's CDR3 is CASRPGLARNYEQYF. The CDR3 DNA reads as TGTGCCAGCAGGCCGGGACTAGCGAGAAACTACGAGCAGTACTTC.

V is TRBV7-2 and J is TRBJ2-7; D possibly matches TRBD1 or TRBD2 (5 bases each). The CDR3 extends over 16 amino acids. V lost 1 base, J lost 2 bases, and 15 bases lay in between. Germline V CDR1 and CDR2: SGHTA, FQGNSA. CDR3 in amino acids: CASSLGGRANPYEQYF. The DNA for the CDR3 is TGTGCCAGCAGCTTAGGGGGACGGGCTAACCCCTACGAGCAGTACTTC. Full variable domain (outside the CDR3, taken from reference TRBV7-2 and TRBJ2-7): GAGVSQSPSNKVTEKGKDVELRCDPISGHTALYWYRQSLGQGLEFLIYFQGNSAPDKSGLPSDRFSAERTGGSVSTLTIQRTQQEDSAVYLCASSLGGRANPYEQYFGPGTRLTVT.